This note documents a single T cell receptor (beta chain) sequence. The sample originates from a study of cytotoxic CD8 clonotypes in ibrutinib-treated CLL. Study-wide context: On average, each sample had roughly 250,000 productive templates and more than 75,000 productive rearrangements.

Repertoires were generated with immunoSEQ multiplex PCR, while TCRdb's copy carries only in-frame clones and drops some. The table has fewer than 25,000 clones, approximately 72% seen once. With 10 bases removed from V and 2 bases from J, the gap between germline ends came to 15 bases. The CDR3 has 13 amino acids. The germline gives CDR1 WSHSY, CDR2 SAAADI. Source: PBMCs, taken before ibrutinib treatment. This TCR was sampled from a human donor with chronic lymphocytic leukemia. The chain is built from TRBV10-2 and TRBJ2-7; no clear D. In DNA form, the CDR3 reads TGCGCCACCCGTATTACAGATACCTACGAGCAGTACTTC. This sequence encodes CATRITDTYEQYF.